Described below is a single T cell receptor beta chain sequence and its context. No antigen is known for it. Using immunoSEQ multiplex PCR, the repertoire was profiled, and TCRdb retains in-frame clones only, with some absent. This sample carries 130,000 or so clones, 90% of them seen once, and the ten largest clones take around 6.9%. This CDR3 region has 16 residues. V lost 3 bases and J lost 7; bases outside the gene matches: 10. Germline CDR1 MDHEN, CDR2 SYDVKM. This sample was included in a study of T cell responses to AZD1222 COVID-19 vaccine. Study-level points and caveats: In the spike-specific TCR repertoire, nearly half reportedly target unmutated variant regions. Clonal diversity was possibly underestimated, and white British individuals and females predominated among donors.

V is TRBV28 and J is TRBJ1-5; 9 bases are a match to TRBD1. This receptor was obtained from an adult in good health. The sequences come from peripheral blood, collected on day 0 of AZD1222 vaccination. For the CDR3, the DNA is TGTGCCAGCAGTTTGGCGACAGGGGGTGTCAGACAGCCCCAGCATTTT. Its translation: CASSLATGGVRQPQHF.